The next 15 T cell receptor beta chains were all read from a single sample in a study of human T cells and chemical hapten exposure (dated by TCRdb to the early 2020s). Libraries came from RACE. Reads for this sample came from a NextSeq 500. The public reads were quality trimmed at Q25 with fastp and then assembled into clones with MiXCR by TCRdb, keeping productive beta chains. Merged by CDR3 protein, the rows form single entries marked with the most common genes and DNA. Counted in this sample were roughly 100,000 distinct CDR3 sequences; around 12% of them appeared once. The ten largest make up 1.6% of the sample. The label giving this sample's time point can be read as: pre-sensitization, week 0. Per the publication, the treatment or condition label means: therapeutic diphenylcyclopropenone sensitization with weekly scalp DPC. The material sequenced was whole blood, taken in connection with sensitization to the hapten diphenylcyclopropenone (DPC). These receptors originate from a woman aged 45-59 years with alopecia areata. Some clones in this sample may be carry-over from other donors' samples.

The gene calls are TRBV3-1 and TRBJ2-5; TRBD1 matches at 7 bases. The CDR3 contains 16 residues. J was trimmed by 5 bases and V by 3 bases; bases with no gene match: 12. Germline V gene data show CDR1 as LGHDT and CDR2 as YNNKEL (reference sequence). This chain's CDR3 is CASSHRARQGWETQYF. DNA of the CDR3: TGTGCCAGCAGCCACCGCGCGAGACAGGGATGGGAGACCCAGTACTTC.

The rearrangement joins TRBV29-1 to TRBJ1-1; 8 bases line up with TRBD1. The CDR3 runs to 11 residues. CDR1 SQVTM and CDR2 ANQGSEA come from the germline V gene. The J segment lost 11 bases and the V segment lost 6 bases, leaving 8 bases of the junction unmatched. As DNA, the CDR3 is TGCAGCGTGGGGACAGGACCCGCGGCTTTCTTT. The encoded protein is CSVGTGPAAFF.

The CDR3 sequence is CASSLDHNEQFF. The CDR3 DNA reads as TGTGCCAGCTCACTAGATCACAATGAGCAGTTCTTC. This rearrangement joins TRBV18 to TRBJ2-1; D is ambiguous. Trimming took 4 bases from V and 5 from J, leaving 6 bases between them. The CDR3 covers 12 residues. The germline CDR1 and CDR2 sequences are KGHSH and LQKENI.

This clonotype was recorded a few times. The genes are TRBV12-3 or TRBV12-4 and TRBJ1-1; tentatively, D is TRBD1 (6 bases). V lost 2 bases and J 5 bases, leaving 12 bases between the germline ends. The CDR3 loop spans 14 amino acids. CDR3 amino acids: CASSLWGLGTEAFF. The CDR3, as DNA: TGTGCCAGCAGTTTATGGGGGCTGGGGACTGAAGCTTTCTTT.

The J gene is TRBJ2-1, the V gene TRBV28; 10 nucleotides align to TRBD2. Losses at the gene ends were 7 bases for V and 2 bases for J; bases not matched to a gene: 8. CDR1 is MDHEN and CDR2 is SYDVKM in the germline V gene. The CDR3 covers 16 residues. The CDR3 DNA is TGTGCCAGCAAGGAGCGGGGGGGCCGGACCTACAATGAGCAGTTCTTC. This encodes CASKERGGRTYNEQFF.

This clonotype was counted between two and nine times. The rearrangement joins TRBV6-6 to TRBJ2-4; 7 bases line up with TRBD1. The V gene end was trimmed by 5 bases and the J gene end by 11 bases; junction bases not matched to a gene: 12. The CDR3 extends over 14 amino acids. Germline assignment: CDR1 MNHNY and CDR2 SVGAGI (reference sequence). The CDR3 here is CASSGQESRGLQYF. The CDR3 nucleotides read TGTGCCAGCAGTGGACAGGAGTCTAGAGGTCTTCAGTACTTC.

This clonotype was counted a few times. The CDR3 sequence is CASSLDRGTDTQYF. DNA of the CDR3: TGTGCCAGCAGCTTAGATAGGGGCACAGATACGCAGTATTTT. The genes are TRBV7-9 and TRBJ2-3; D gene uncertain. The CDR3 runs 14 residues. Per the germline V gene, CDR1 is SEHNR and CDR2 is FQNEAQ (reference sequence). Deletions cut 1 base from V and 1 base from J, with 6 bases between.

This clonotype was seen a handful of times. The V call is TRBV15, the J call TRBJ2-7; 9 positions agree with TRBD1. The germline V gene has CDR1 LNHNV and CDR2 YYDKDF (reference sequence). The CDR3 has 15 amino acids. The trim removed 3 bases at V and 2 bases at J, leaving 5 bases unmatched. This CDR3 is CATSSRDRDTYEQYF. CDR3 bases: TGTGCCACCAGCAGCCGGGACAGGGACACCTACGAGCAGTACTTC.

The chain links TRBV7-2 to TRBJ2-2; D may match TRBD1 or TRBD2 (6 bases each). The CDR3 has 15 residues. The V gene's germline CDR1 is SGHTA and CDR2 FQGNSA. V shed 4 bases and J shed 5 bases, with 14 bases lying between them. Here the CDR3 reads CASSSQGLTTGELFF. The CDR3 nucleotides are TGTGCCAGCAGCTCACAGGGACTTACTACCGGGGAGCTGTTTTTT.

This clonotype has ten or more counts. The CDR3 DNA is TGTGCCAGCACAGCACAAGCCGGAGAGACCCAGTACTTC. Amino acid sequence: CASTAQAGETQYF. The gene calls are TRBV2 and TRBJ2-5; D is unclear. In germline, CDR1 is SNHLY, CDR2 FYNNEI. This CDR3 has 13 amino acids. V dropped 7 bases and J dropped 4 bases, with 13 bases sitting between them.

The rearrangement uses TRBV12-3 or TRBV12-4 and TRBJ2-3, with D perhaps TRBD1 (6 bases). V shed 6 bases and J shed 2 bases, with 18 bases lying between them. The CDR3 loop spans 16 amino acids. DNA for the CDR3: TGTGCCAGCAGCCTACAGGGTCCGCCACCCACAGATACGCAGTATTTT. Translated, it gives CASSLQGPPPTDTQYF.

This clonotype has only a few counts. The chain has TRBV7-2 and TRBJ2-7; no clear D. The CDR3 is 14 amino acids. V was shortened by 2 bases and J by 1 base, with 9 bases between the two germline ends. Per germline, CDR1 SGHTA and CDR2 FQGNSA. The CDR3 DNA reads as TGTGCCAGCAGCTTATACCAGAAATCCTACGAGCAGTACTTC. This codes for CASSLYQKSYEQYF.

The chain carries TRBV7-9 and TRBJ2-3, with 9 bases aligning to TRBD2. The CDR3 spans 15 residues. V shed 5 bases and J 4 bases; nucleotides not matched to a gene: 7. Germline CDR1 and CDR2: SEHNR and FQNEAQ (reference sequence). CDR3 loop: CASSPQKRGADTQYF. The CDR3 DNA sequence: TGTGCCAGCAGCCCTCAGAAGCGGGGGGCAGATACGCAGTATTTT. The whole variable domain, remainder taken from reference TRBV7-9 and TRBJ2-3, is DTGVSQNPRHKITKRGQNVTFRCDPISEHNRLYWYRQTLGQGPEFLTYFQNEAQLEKSRLLSDRFSAERPKGSFSTLEIQRTEQGDSAMYLCASSPQKRGADTQYFGPGTRLTVL.

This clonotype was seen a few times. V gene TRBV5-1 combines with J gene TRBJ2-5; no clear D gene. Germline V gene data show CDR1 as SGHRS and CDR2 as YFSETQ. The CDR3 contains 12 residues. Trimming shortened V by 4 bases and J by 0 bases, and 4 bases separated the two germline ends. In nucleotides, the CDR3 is TGCGCCAGCAGCGAGTACCAAGAGACCCAGTACTTC. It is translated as CASSEYQETQYF.

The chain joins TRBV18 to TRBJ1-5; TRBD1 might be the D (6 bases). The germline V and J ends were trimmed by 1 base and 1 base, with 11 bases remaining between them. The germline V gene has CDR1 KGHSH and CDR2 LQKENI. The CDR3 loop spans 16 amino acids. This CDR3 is CASSPLGGASNQPQHF. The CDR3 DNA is TGTGCCAGCTCACCACTGGGGGGGGCGAGCAATCAGCCCCAGCATTTT.